The T cell receptor (beta chain) under discussion was sequenced for a study of response to subunit inactivated influenza vaccine. This clonotype was detected only a few times. The junction and the germline gene differ at one end; a read error may be behind it. MiXCR was run by TCRdb on the RT-PCR reads, yielding one entry per CDR3 protein. The sample carries hundreds of thousands of distinct CDR3 sequences, about 10% recorded once. The sample also formed part of further work on T cells expressing NK-cell markers. According to that study: It was by 5'RACE template switching with UMIs that TCR beta cDNA was made. About six donors carried dominant NKG2C+ clonotypes that made up roughly 1.0-7.0% of their CD8+ T cells.

This specimen was PBMCs from blood, taken on the day of vaccination. This clonotype originated in a man aged 50 or older who received an inactivated influenza vaccine.

The CDR3 DNA is TGTGCAAGCAGGGGCAAAGATGAAAAACTGTTTTTT. It codes for CASRGKDEKLFF. The genes are TRBV5-6 and TRBJ1-4; maybe TRBD1 (6 bases). CDR3 length: 12 amino acids. Germline lookup yields CDR1 SGHDT and CDR2 YYEEEE.